The T cell receptor (beta chain) under discussion was sequenced for a study of PD-L1 blockade in urothelial cancer. Time point denoted: pretreatment peripheral blood. Urothelial carcinoma affected the patients, and it was locally advanced or metastatic. Germline V gives CDR1 SGHAT, CDR2 FQNNGV. The CDR3 spans 18 residues. The V gene lost 0 bases and the J gene lost 1 base, with 18 bases spanning the gap. Clones were read by immunoSEQ multiplex PCR, and TCRdb kept only the in-frame ones, dropping some. In the table there are tens of thousands of clones, roughly 84% of which are singletons. This chain uses TRBV11-2 with TRBJ2-5; no clear D gene. The receptor was derived from a man in his 60s with urothelial cancer. This specimen consisted of PBMCs, obtained around atezolizumab (anti-PD-L1) treatment. Written as DNA, the CDR3 is TGTGCCAGCAGCTTAGACTTTGGCATTGGAGTTCCCCAAGAGACCCAGTACTTC. Translated: CASSLDFGIGVPQETQYF.